This T cell receptor (beta chain) was found in a study of vaccination and CD4 T cells after COVID-19. This clonotype is medium-sized (0.01 to 0.1%) in the sample. What it binds is unknown. General study points: Convalescent patients displayed a median about 86% of reactive clones emerging only post-vaccination.

Sample treatment: roughly 10-day PBMC culture with coronavirus spike peptide pools or control peptides (ViraFEST assay). The collection of CD4+ T cells from the unexposed donor took place before the COVID-19 pandemic (2011-2018). V lost 4 bases, J lost 5 bases, and 12 bases lay in between. Germline V gene sequence: CDR1 LNHNV, CDR2 YYDKDF (reference sequence). This CDR3 is built from 13 residues. Sequencing of the DNA from cultured CD4+ T cells was carried out with the Oncomine TCR Beta short-read assay. Genomic DNA was drawn out of CD4+ T cells grown in culture. TCRdb fed the PCR reads into MiXCR, producing one record per CDR3 protein. The sample has roughly 10,000 distinct CDR3 sequences; 28% are singletons.

Sequenced: CD4+ T cells from blood, cultured in vitro. This clonotype originated in a human donor in good health. The V gene is TRBV15, the J gene TRBJ2-7; tentatively, D is TRBD1 (5 bases). Written as DNA, the CDR3 is TGTGCCACCAGCACCATTGACAGAAACGAGCAGTACTTC. Encoded protein: CATSTIDRNEQYF. Drawing the rest from reference TRBV15 and TRBJ2-7, the complete variable domain is DAMVIQNPRYQVTQFGKPVTLSCSQTLNHNVMYWYQQKSSQAPKLLFHYYDKDFNNEADTPDNFQSRRPNTSFCFLDIRSPGLGDTAMYLCATSTIDRNEQYFGPGTRLTVT.